This entry describes one TCR beta chain. What it binds is not known. The CDR3 sequence is 14 residues long. With 8 bases removed from V and 0 bases from J, the gap between germline ends came to 14 bases. Germline CDR1 MNHEY, CDR2 SMNVEV (reference sequence). The treatment denotes: oral pan-JAK inhibitor, 5-10 mg twice daily. Isolated RNA was reverse transcribed into cDNA used as the sequencing template. This table comes from immunoSEQ multiplex PCR, and its TCRdb copy is limited to in-frame clones, with some not included. The sample carries about 210,000 clones, under 75% recorded once. This sample is drawn from a study of CD8+ T cells in alopecia areata. For the study at large: By percentage of affected scalp area, the severity of treated patients was scored. Points from the study as a whole: It was less clear whether patients shared TCRs than it was in mice, possibly because of HLA. Because one nonresponder was included, the link of baseline CD8+ expansion to response is considered uncertain.

Sequencing was performed on CD4+ T cells sorted from blood, taken at week 4, from a patient treated with tofacitinib. This chain uses TRBV27 with TRBJ2-7, with D tentatively TRBD1 (5 bases). The TCR was taken from a human donor with alopecia areata. CDR3 coding DNA: TGTGCCAGCTACCAAGGACAAAGCTCCTACGAGCAGTACTTC. Its translation: CASYQGQSSYEQYF.